This T cell receptor beta chain comes out of a study of blood T cell repertoires in COVID-19. Study details: Samples representing acute and convalescent COVID-19 were sourced from the United States, Italy and Spain. Sources were T cells, B-cell-depleted T cells, or PBMCs; the material itself was cDNA or gDNA.

In the authors' methods: Amplification of reference gene primers provided the estimated nucleated cell counts. This table comes from immunoSEQ multiplex PCR, and its TCRdb copy is limited to in-frame clones, with some not included. The DNA gave D and trimming, while V, J and clone size come from that table. The table records tens of thousands of clones, about 74% of them present only once. The germline V gene encodes CDR1 SGHAT and CDR2 FQNNGV. The CDR3 has 19 residues. V dropped 6 bases and J dropped 5; count of bases not matched to a gene: 19. The chain is built from TRBV11-2 and TRBJ2-5; TRBD2 aligns across 12 bases. The sample comprised peripheral blood. This receptor was identified in a woman of 80 years or more with acute or convalescent COVID-19. CDR3: CASRIPTGLAGGPPETQYF. CDR3 bases: TGTGCCAGCAGAATCCCCACGGGGCTAGCGGGAGGGCCCCCCGAGACCCAGTACTTC. The entire variable domain, with the rest obtained from reference TRBV11-2 and TRBJ2-5, is as follows: EAGVAQSPRYKIIEKRQSVAFWCNPISGHATLYWYQQILGQGPKLLIQFQNNGVVDDSQLPKDRFSAERLKGVDSTLKIQPAKLEDSAVYLCASRIPTGLAGGPPETQYFGPGTRLLVL.